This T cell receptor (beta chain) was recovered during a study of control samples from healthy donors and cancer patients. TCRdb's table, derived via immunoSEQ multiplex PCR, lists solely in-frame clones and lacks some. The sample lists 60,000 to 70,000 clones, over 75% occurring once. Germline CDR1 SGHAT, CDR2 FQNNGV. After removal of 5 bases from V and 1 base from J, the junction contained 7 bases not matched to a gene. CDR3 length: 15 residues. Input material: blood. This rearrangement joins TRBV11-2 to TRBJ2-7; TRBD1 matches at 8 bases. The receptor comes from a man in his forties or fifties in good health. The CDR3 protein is CASSPGTGLSYEQYF. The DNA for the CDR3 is TGTGCCAGCAGCCCGGGGACAGGCCTTTCCTACGAGCAGTACTTC.